This paragraph reports one TCR beta chain. The specificity of this receptor is unknown. Base qualities were left out, and no much larger clone turns up one base away. The cohort comprised approximately 700 healthy bone marrow donors. All cohort members were sampled while nominally healthy, although unrecorded immune exposures were likely present. The donor was CMV seronegative and was included in the group of 352 seronegative cohort members. A peripheral blood sample was collected from each donor, and TCR beta sequencing was performed on peripheral blood mononuclear cells. Genomic DNA was extracted from the blood cell samples with the Qiagen DNeasy Blood Extraction Kit. This record comes from a study of cytomegalovirus exposure and HLA in healthy donors (TCRdb year 2017). Regarding the complete study: According to an earlier analysis of several hundred of the donors, roughly 180 million T cells yielded 90 million to 130 million unique TCR beta sequences and around 280 Gb of sequence data. Roughly 290 gigabases of sequencing data and around 85 million unique TCR sequences made up an early release that covered approximately 620 HLA-typed donors. Among the roughly 370 genotyped donors, about 85% belonged to the genetic ancestry cluster associated with self-reported Caucasian donors. The aim of the study was to test whether cataloging public T cell receptors could identify signatures of past pathogen exposure. Using immunosequencing, the study profiled T cell repertoires from some 670 subjects and related those repertoires to cytomegalovirus serostatus. Besides the first cohort of more than 650 subjects, a separate validation cohort made up of roughly 120 different subjects was used. To predict cytomegalovirus infection status, the study brought together high-throughput TCR immunosequencing, statistical association of individual TCRs with disease status, and machine learning. A later analysis re-examined previously published TCR beta repertoires from about 700 donors and added high-resolution HLA genotyping to investigate patterns of TCR occurrence. The later analysis used no new phenotypic data to find candidate immune exposures, relying instead on TCR beta sequences and their occurrence across donors. An earlier analysis of some 600 of the donors applied high-throughput TCR beta sequencing to assess whether each TCR beta V gene segment acted as functional or pseudogenic. Donor age, sex, ethnicity and CMV serostatus were compiled alongside the repertoire data. Genome-wide SNP genotypes for about 65% of the 666 donors were used in a later genetic analysis, which treated that subset as a discovery cohort. Every repertoire in the discovery cohort had been generated on one and the same sequencing platform. Both class I and class II loci were covered by HLA typing, at four-digit resolution. Typing coverage differed by locus: A, B, C, DRB1 and DQB1 were typed in about 629-640 donors, DQA1 in 500 to 550, DPA1 in some 610, and DPB1 in just under 490. Four to six DR-DQ haplotypes were handled as single units for association and clustering, since linkage in the cohort was strong. Across approximately 400 genotyped donors of the cohort, an average of roughly 250,000 unique TCR beta nucleotide sequences per donor were sequenced, and around 20% of those sequences were non-productive.

Library preparation used the immunoSEQ multiplex PCR assay. For the multiplex PCR, a mixture combining 60 forward primers for TCR Vbeta segments and 13 reverse primers for TCR Jbeta segments was used. The CDR3 region of rearranged TCR beta genes was amplified from genomic DNA with a multiplex PCR assay. The amplified TCR beta libraries were sequenced on the Illumina HiSeq System as 87-base-pair reads. The authors' analysis ran thus. A later analysis counted some 80 million unique TCR beta chains across the 700 or so repertoires, and some 12 million of these chains were shared by at least two donors. Raw reads were error-corrected and collapsed into unique sequences with a nearest-neighbor algorithm that merged closely related sequences to remove PCR and sequencing errors. CDR3 sequences were aligned to IMGT reference sequences to assign V, D and J gene segments. For a sequence to be retained, a match of at least six nucleotides was required to both a V gene segment and a J gene segment. Rearrangements were classified as productive when the CDR3 lacked stop codons and remained in frame with V and J, and all other rearrangements were classified as non-productive. CDR3 was defined by IMGT convention, running from the second conserved V-encoded cysteine to the conserved J-encoded phenylalanine. In an earlier analysis of more than 550 of the donors, sequences lacking an unambiguous match to a single V gene segment were excluded. In an earlier analysis of a few hundred of the donors, V segments were called functional above 56.7% productive rearrangements and were called segregating when the between-donor standard deviation exceeded 5%. A statistical classification framework was built to diagnose cytomegalovirus status from the catalog of TCR beta chain sequences. In a later analysis, TCR nucleotide sequences were compared against IMGT/GENE-DB human TR gene sequences so that V and J genes could be assigned. A later analysis assigned CDR3 sequences and most-parsimonious VDJ recombination scenarios with the TCRdist pipeline. In a later analysis, each TCR beta chain was defined by its CDR3 amino acid sequence together with its V-gene family, and reads lacking a unique V-gene family were excluded. A later analysis removed 592 highly shared, low-generation-probability nucleotide sequences to deal with suspected cross-contamination and a sequencing artifact. A later analysis calculated a clonal expansion index for each public chain from normalized within-repertoire ranks of inferred template counts. A later analysis computed generation probabilities with a VDJ recombination model fitted to out-of-frame rearrangements, and checked the results against IGoR. In a later analysis, TCR-TCR, TCR-HLA and TCR-CMV co-occurrence was scored with hypergeometric tests, and a repertoire-size bias correction was applied to TCR pairs. To estimate false discovery rates, a later analysis permuted the HLA or CMV assignments 20 times. A later analysis grouped co-occurring TCRs with DBSCAN, adding TCRdist sequence similarity when clustering within HLA-allele-positive subsets. Repertoires with fewer than 30,000 or more than 120,000 public chains, plus five repertoires with anomalous nucleotide sharing, were excluded from co-occurrence clustering. TCRdb holds this immuneACCESS table with in-frame rearrangements only. Some clones are missing; in checked studies, unresolved V genes explain under half, and the rest has no known cause. The V and J calls and clone size come from that table; D and trimming were worked out from the DNA. The sample includes some 180,000 clones, with 80% to 85% observed a single time. Approximately 2.2% of the sample is in the top ten clones.

For CDR1 and CDR2, the germline V gene lists SGDLS and YYNGEE. V is clipped by 0 bases and J by 11 bases, and the sequence between their germline boundaries is 12 bases long. The CDR3 contains 14 residues, cysteine and phenylalanine counted. Only the CDR3 DNA stays, 42 bases, in frame from base 1. Results the study describes overall, beyond this receptor: Some IMGT-functional V segments, including TRBV6-2 and TRBV6-3, could not be distinguished by the 87-base-pair reads and were therefore excluded. The sequencing pipeline was judged likely to have produced a cluster of highly shared sequence variants as a technical artifact. In the study, around 150 TCR beta chains were listed as associated with cytomegalovirus. Strong co-occurrence of HLA alleles, especially DR and DQ, made assigning TCR associations to individual alleles difficult. In a later analysis, several top co-occurrence clusters were reported to appear linked to parvovirus B19, influenza, CMV and Epstein-Barr virus. Immune exposure information for the cohort was limited to CMV serostatus. In an earlier analysis of roughly 500 of the donors, most TCR beta V segments appeared in productive rearrangements about 90% or about 30% of the time, broadly matching IMGT annotations. Correlated functional status among segregating V segments might reflect linkage disequilibrium, but an unknown experimental factor could not be ruled out. Because some donors lacked HLA typing at each locus, the association tests relied only on the typed subset. In vitro tests confirmed that three of the cytomegalovirus-associated TCR beta chains recognize cytomegalovirus antigens. In a later analysis, the rate of TCR association differed among HLA loci, with DRB1 alleles having the most associated TCRs and HLA-C alleles having the fewest. In a later analysis, HLA-associated TCR beta chains were found to be more clonally expanded and to have lower generation probabilities than equally common non-associated chains. The classifier was reported to diagnose cytomegalovirus status with high specificity and sensitivity in both the original cohort and the validation cohort. In a later genetic analysis, a missense DCLRE1C variant was associated with V-gene and J-gene trimming of TCR beta chains, and the association was replicated in an independent cohort. Presence/absence analyses assumed roughly uniform sequencing depth across donors, an assumption that may not hold. The authors suggested that the approach could potentially be generalized to other disease states and immunological phenotypes. While some public TCRs were present in many individuals, most TCR sequences turned up only very rarely across donors. The cohort was sequenced for TCR beta chains only, and without alpha or paired-chain data the features that could be detected were limited. According to a later genetic analysis, donors in an Asian-associated ancestry cluster had fewer N-insertions in productive TCRs than the approximately 700-donor mean. In a later analysis, most CMV-associated TCR beta chains were found to appear HLA-restricted, with HLA associations seemingly driven largely by CMV exposure. A later analysis associated 16,951 TCR beta sequences with specific HLA alleles at a false discovery rate of 0.05. A further reported finding was that TCR beta sequences accurately predicted the HLA-A and HLA-B alleles for most subjects in the first cohort. Because counts were too low, roughly 18 rarely observed V segments, including chromosome 9 orphons, were left out of the earlier analysis of 500 to 750 of the donors.

The TCR comes from a male donor in good health and CMV-seronegative. The rearrangement joined TRBV9 to TRBJ1-6; TRBD1 is a weak D gene call, 5 bases matching. Sequencing was performed on PBMCs. The DNA reads TGTGCCAGCAGCGTAGAGGCAGGGCAGGCACCCCTCCACTTT. This encodes CASSVEAGQAPLHF.